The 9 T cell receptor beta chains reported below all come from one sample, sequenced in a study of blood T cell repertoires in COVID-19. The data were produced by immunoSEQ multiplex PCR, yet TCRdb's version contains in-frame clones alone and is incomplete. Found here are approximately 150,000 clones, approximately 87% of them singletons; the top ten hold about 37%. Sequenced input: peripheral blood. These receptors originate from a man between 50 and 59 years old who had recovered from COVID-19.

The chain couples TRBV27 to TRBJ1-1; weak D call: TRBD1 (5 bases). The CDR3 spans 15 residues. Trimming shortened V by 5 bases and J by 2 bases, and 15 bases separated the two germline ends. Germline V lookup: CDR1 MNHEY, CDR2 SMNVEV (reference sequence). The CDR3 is CASSPTQGGNTEAFF. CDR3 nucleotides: TGTGCCAGCAGTCCGACCCAGGGAGGAAACACTGAAGCTTTCTTT.

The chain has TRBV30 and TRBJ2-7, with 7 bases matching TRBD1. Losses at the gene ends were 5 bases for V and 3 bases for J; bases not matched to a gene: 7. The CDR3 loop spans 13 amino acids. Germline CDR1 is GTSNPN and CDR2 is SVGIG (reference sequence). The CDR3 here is CAWDRESFYEQYF. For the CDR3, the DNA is TGTGCCTGGGACAGGGAGAGTTTCTACGAGCAGTACTTC.

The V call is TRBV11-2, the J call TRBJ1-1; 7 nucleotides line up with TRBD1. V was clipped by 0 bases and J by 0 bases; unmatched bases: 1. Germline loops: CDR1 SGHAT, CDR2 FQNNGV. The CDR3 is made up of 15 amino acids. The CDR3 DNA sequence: TGTGCCAGCAGCTTAGACAGGGGGATGAACACTGAAGCTTTCTTT. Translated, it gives CASSLDRGMNTEAFF.

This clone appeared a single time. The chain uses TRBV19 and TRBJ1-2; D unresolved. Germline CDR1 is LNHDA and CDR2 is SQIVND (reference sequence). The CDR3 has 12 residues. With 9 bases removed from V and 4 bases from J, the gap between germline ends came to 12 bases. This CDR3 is CASGLGAYGYTF. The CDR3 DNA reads TGTGCCAGCGGCCTGGGAGCCTATGGCTACACCTTC.

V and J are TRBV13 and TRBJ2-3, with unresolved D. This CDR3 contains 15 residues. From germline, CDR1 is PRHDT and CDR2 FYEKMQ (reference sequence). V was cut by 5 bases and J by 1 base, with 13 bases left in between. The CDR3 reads CASSGHLSGTDTQYF. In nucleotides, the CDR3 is TGTGCCAGCAGCGGGCACCTCTCGGGCACAGATACGCAGTATTTT.

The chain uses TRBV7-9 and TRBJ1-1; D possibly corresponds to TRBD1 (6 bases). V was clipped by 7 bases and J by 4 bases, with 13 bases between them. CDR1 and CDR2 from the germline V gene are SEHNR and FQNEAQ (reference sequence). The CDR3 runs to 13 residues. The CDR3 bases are TGTGCCAGCATCGGGGGGCGGCCCACTGAAGCTTTCTTT. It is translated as CASIGGRPTEAFF.

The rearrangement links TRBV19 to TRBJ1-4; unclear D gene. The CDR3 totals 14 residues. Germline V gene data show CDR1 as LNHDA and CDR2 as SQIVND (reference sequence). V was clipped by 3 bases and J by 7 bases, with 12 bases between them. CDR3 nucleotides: TGTGCCAGTAGTATTCGAGTCACCTCTGAAAAACTGTTTTTT. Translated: CASSIRVTSEKLFF. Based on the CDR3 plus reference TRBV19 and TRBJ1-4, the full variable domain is DGGITQSPKYLFRKEGQNVTLSCEQNLNHDAMYWYRQDPGQGLRLIYYSQIVNDFQKGDIAEGYSVSREKKESFPLTVTSAQKNPTAFYLCASSIRVTSEKLFFGSGTQLSVL.

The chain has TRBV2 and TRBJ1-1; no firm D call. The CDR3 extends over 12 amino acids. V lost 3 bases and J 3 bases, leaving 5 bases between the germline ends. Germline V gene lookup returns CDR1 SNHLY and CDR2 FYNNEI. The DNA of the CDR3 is TGTGCCAGCAGTGACCAGGACACTGAAGCTTTCTTT. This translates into CASSDQDTEAFF. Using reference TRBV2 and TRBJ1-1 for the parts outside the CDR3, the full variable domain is EPEVTQTPSHQVTQMGQEVILRCVPISNHLYFYWYRQILGQKVEFLVSFYNNEISEKSEIFDDQFSVERPDGSNFTLKIRSTKLEDSAMYFCASSDQDTEAFFGQGTRLTVV.

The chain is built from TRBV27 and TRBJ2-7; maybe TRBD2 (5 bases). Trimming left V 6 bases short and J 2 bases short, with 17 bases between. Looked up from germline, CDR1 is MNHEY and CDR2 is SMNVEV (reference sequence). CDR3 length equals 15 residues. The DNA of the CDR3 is TGTGCCAGCAGGGGTCGGGGTATTGGCGCCTACGAGCAGTACTTC. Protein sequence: CASRGRGIGAYEQYF.